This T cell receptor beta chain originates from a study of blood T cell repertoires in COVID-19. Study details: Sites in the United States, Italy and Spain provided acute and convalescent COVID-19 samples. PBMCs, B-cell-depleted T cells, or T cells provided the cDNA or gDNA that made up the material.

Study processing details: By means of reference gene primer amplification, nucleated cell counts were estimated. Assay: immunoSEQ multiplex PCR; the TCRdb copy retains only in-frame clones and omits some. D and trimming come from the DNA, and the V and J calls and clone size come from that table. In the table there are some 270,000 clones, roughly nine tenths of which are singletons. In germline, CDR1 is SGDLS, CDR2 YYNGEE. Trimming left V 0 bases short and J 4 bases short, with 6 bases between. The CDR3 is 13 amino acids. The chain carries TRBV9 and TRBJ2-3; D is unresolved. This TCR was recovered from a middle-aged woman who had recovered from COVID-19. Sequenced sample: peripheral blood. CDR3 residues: CASSVDIADTQYF. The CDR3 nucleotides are TGTGCCAGCAGCGTAGATATAGCAGATACGCAGTATTTT.